This T cell receptor beta chain was identified during a study of T-cell reconstitution after alpha-beta-depleted transplantation in children. V was clipped by 3 bases and J by 10 bases, with 16 bases between them. The CDR3 runs to 14 residues. CDR1 is SGHTA, CDR2 FQGTGA, per germline. Library preparation (for TCRbeta) was performed with unique molecular identifiers. TCRdb ran MiXCR on the PCR reads and lists one entry per CDR3 protein. The repertoire holds approximately 520,000 distinct CDR3 sequences, with approximately 10% as singletons. This clonotype came up a few times. Its antigen is undetermined. Findings and limits, study-wide: Several hundred expanded graft clones reportedly gave rise to the alpha-beta T cells present about two months after transplant. For some patients, TCRbeta diversity was high at day 60 because of recipient T cells and thymic progenitors that survived.

The sequence came from a female patient aged 2-10 years who had a stem cell transplant for aplastic anemia, so the T cells may come from the graft donor. The sample consisted of PBMCs, mostly from graft donor cells, taken 180 days after TCRalphabeta/CD19-depleted stem cell transplant. The gene calls are TRBV7-3 and TRBJ2-1; D uncertain. The chain's CDR3 is CASSFSFSPHEQFF. In DNA, the CDR3 is TGTGCCAGCAGCTTTTCCTTTAGTCCCCACGAGCAGTTCTTC. Looking up the rest from reference TRBV7-3 and TRBJ2-1 gives the full variable domain: GAGVSQTPSNKVTEKGKYVELRCDPISGHTALYWYRQSLGQGPEFLIYFQGTGAADDSGLPNDRFFAVRPEGSVSTLKIQRTERGDSAVYLCASSFSFSPHEQFFGPGTRLTVL.